One and the same sample provided the 29 T cell receptor beta chains below, sequenced in a study of blood T cell repertoires in COVID-19. TCRdb's table, derived via immunoSEQ multiplex PCR, lists solely in-frame clones and lacks some. The data contain about 270,000 clones, around 90% of them singletons. The sequenced sample consisted of PBMCs or T cells enriched from blood (not recorded which). The receptor set was obtained from a woman in her fifties or sixties in a cohort exposed to, infected with or recovered from COVID-19 (not recorded which).

This clone was counted a single time. The chain couples TRBV11-3 to TRBJ2-3; D is possibly TRBD2 (5 bases). V was pared by 5 bases and J by 0 bases, with 15 bases between. The CDR3 extends over 16 amino acids. CDR1 is SGHNT and CDR2 is YENEEA in the germline V gene. The CDR3, as DNA: TGTGCCAGCAGCGCCCGTACGTCTAGCAGCACAGATACGCAGTATTTT. Amino acids: CASSARTSSSTDTQYF. Using reference TRBV11-3 and TRBJ2-3 for the parts outside the CDR3, the full variable domain is EAGVVQSPRYKIIEKKQPVAFWCNPISGHNTLYWYLQNLGQGPELLIRYENEEAVDDSQLPKDRFSAERLKGVDSTLKIQPAELGDSAVYLCASSARTSSSTDTQYFGPGTRLTVL.

The gene calls are TRBV11-3 and TRBJ2-6, with TRBD2 matching 9 bases. CDR3 length equals 18 residues. Germline lookup yields CDR1 SGHNT and CDR2 YENEEA. J lost 2 bases, V lost 3 bases, and 8 bases had no gene match. The chain's CDR3 is CASSFAGGARAGANVLTF. CDR3 nucleotides: TGTGCCAGCAGCTTCGCGGGGGGGGCGAGAGCTGGGGCCAACGTCCTGACTTTC.

The chain carries TRBV6-4 and TRBJ2-1, with 12 bases lining up with TRBD2. The length of the CDR3 is 15 residues. Germline CDR1 reads MRHNA; CDR2 reads SNTAGT. Germline trimming cut 4 bases from V and 9 bases from J; bases unmatched to any gene: 7. For the CDR3, the DNA is TGTGCCAGCAGTGGAGCTAGCGGGAGGGGTGGTGAGCAGTTCTTC. Residues: CASSGASGRGGEQFF.

The chain links TRBV5-4 to TRBJ2-1, with TRBD1 matching 7 bases. CDR1 and CDR2 from the germline V gene are SGHNT and YYREEE (reference sequence). Germline trimming cut 5 bases from V and 4 bases from J; bases unmatched to any gene: 18. This CDR3 comprises 18 residues. DNA of the CDR3: TGTGCCAGCAGTATGGTACCGGGGACAGCTCTTTTTTACAATGAGCAGTTCTTC. It specifies CASSMVPGTALFYNEQFF.

This CDR3 is CASSLGRETPGEQYF. CDR3 nucleotides: TGCGCCAGCAGCTTGGGGCGGGAGACCCCGGGCGAGCAGTACTTC. The rearrangement uses TRBV5-1 and TRBJ2-7, with 7 bases aligning to TRBD2. The junction had 9 bases not matched to a gene; V was cut back by 0 bases and J by 6 bases. The CDR3 spans 15 residues. Germline CDR1 SGHRS, CDR2 YFSETQ.

V usage is TRBV6-5 and J usage is TRBJ1-3, with a tentative D call TRBD1 (5 bases). The CDR3 loop spans 15 amino acids. The germline CDR1 and CDR2 sequences are MNHEY and SVGAGI. Trimming pared 7 bases from V and 0 bases from J, leaving 13 bases between. The CDR3 sequence is CASTAAGLSGNTIYF. CDR3 bases: TGTGCCAGCACCGCGGCAGGGCTCTCTGGAAACACCATATATTTT.

In DNA form, the CDR3 reads TGCAGCGTTCGGACAGGCGGAATAAACGAGCAGTACTTC. It is translated as CSVRTGGINEQYF. The chain recombines TRBV29-1 with TRBJ2-7; 7 positions match TRBD1. The germline gives CDR1 SQVTM, CDR2 ANQGSEA. CDR3 length equals 13 residues. V was clipped by 5 bases and J by 5 bases; unmatched bases: 9.

The chain joins TRBV15 to TRBJ1-6; no clear D gene. The V end lost 0 bases, the J end lost 7 bases, and 16 bases lay between the germline ends. The CDR3 extends over 17 amino acids. Germline values: CDR1 LNHNV, CDR2 YYDKDF (reference sequence). This CDR3 reads CATSRDRGYLANSPLHF. The CDR3 region has the DNA TGTGCCACCAGCAGAGATCGGGGTTACCTGGCCAATTCACCCCTCCACTTT.

This chain links TRBV7-8 with TRBJ1-4, with D perhaps matching TRBD1 (6 bases). Germline CDR1 is SGHVS and CDR2 is FQNEAQ. The CDR3 runs 14 residues. Trimming shortened V by 6 bases and J by 7 bases, and 15 bases separated the two germline ends. CDR3 sequence: CASSLRGMGEKLFF. The CDR3 DNA is TGTGCCAGCAGTCTGAGGGGGATGGGTGAAAAACTGTTTTTT.

The chain recombines TRBV15 with TRBJ1-3; D remains ambiguous. Looked up from germline, CDR1 is LNHNV and CDR2 is YYDKDF (reference sequence). Trimming took off 3 bases at V and 7 bases at J, with 4 bases between the two ends. The CDR3 loop spans 11 amino acids. CDR3: CATSSGNTIYF. DNA of the CDR3: TGTGCCACCAGCAGCGGGAACACCATATATTTT.

The V call is TRBV10-2, the J call TRBJ2-2; TRBD1 aligns across 9 bases. Per germline, CDR1 WSHSY and CDR2 SAAADI. The trim removed 8 bases at V and 2 bases at J, leaving 3 bases unmatched. The CDR3 runs 14 residues. The CDR3: CASRDRDNTGELFF. CDR3 nucleotides: TGCGCCAGCCGGGACAGGGATAACACCGGGGAGCTGTTTTTT.

V and J are TRBV24-1 and TRBJ2-3; 9 nucleotides align to TRBD1. The CDR3 covers 15 residues. CDR1 and CDR2 from the germline V gene are KGHDR and SFDVKD. V dropped 4 bases and J dropped 4; count of bases not matched to a gene: 5. CDR3 DNA sequence: TGTGCCACCAGTGAAGGGACAGGGCTTCCAGATACGCAGTATTTT. It codes for CATSEGTGLPDTQYF.

The chain is built from TRBV15 and TRBJ2-7, with 11 bases matching TRBD2. CDR1 LNHNV and CDR2 YYDKDF come from the germline V gene (reference sequence). The CDR3 contains 20 residues. J lost 5 bases, V lost 0 bases, and 18 bases had no gene match. CDR3 bases: TGTGCCACCAGCAGAGATAAGAGACGCCTAGCGGGAGGTCTTGTAAACGAGCAGTACTTC. It yields the protein CATSRDKRRLAGGLVNEQYF.

The chain links TRBV10-3 to TRBJ1-2; TRBD1 is a possible D gene (5 bases). Germline assignment: CDR1 ENHRY and CDR2 SYGVKD. The CDR3 runs 16 residues. V gave up 7 bases and J gave up 8 bases, with 26 bases separating them. CDR3 DNA: TGTGCCATCACCCCCGATCAGGGAAGGGCCACTGGGGGCTACACCTTC. It is translated as CAITPDQGRATGGYTF.

The V call is TRBV10-2, the J call TRBJ2-7; TRBD1 matches at 8 bases. Germline loops: CDR1 WSHSY, CDR2 SAAADI. V lost 0 bases, J lost 5 bases, and 9 bases stayed unmatched. The CDR3 extends over 16 amino acids. The CDR3 loop reads CASSESIWTGRNEQYF. The CDR3 DNA sequence: TGCGCCAGCAGTGAGTCGATATGGACAGGGCGCAACGAGCAGTACTTC.

The rearrangement joins TRBV7-3 to TRBJ2-1; D ambiguous. Trimming took off 1 base at V and 5 bases at J, with 3 bases between the two ends. The length of the CDR3 is 12 residues. The germline V gene has CDR1 SGHTA and CDR2 FQGTGA. The CDR3 here is CASSLNNNEQFF. As DNA, the CDR3 is TGTGCCAGCAGCTTAAACAACAATGAGCAGTTCTTC.

The chain is built from TRBV7-9 and TRBJ2-1; D is uncertain. Germline CDR1 SEHNR, CDR2 FQNEAQ (reference sequence). Trimming took off 5 bases at V and 4 bases at J, with 6 bases between the two ends. The CDR3 length is 12 residues. The CDR3 DNA is TGTGCCAGCAGCGTACAGTACAATGAGCAGTTCTTC. It encodes CASSVQYNEQFF.

The rearrangement uses TRBV9 and TRBJ2-1; 7 nucleotides match TRBD2. The germline V gene encodes CDR1 SGDLS and CDR2 YYNGEE. Trimming removed 0 bases from V and 7 bases from J; junction bases left unmatched: 7. The CDR3 has 15 amino acids. The CDR3 spells CASSVVGRWTNEQFF. CDR3 nucleotide sequence: TGTGCCAGCAGCGTAGTCGGGAGGTGGACAAATGAGCAGTTCTTC.

V is TRBV5-1 and J is TRBJ2-7; 8 bases agree with TRBD1. Trimming cost V 4 bases and J 3 bases; bases outside gene matches: 9. CDR1 SGHRS and CDR2 YFSETQ come from the germline V gene. The CDR3 length is 15 residues. The CDR3 sequence is CASSLWTGSIYEQYF. The DNA of the CDR3 is TGCGCCAGCAGCCTCTGGACAGGGTCGATCTACGAGCAGTACTTC.

This chain uses TRBV7-8 with TRBJ1-3; D unclear. There are 18 residues in the CDR3. With 0 bases removed from V and 0 bases from J, the gap between germline ends came to 15 bases. Germline V CDR1 and CDR2: SGHVS, FQNEAQ. CDR3 loop: CASSLAPRGGSSGNTIYF. DNA for the CDR3: TGTGCCAGCAGCTTAGCCCCACGGGGTGGAAGCTCTGGAAACACCATATATTTT.

Here the CDR3 DNA reads TGCAGCGTTGGAGGAGATAATTCACCCCTCCACTTT. Protein sequence: CSVGGDNSPLHF. The V gene is TRBV29-1, the J gene TRBJ1-6; no reliable D call. V gave up 4 bases and J gave up 5 bases, with 6 bases separating them. Germline CDR1 is SQVTM and CDR2 is ANQGSEA. CDR3 length: 12 amino acids.

This chain uses TRBV19 with TRBJ2-1; D remains ambiguous. The V end lost 5 bases, the J end lost 0 bases, and 11 bases lay between the germline ends. The CDR3 is 15 amino acids. Germline values: CDR1 LNHDA, CDR2 SQIVND (reference sequence). CDR3 in amino acids: CASSSDSNSYNEQFF. The CDR3 region has the DNA TGTGCCAGTAGTTCAGACTCTAACTCCTACAATGAGCAGTTCTTC.

V and J are TRBV7-9 and TRBJ1-4, with 11 nucleotides matching TRBD1. V was pared by 6 bases and J by 7 bases, with 7 bases of the junction left unmatched. The CDR3 is made up of 15 amino acids. CDR1 is SEHNR, CDR2 FQNEAQ, per germline (reference sequence). For the CDR3, the DNA is TGTGCCAGCAGACCCAGGACAGGGGGCACTGAAAAACTGTTTTTT. This gives the protein CASRPRTGGTEKLFF.

The chain carries TRBV6-5 and TRBJ2-2; 7 bases are a match to TRBD2. The CDR3 is made up of 16 amino acids. The germline gives CDR1 MNHEY, CDR2 SVGAGI. The junction had 8 bases not matched to a gene; V was cut back by 2 bases and J by 5 bases. The CDR3 is CASSYGSGGLTGELFF. The CDR3 DNA follows: TGTGCCAGCAGTTACGGGTCGGGGGGTCTGACCGGGGAGCTGTTTTTT.

This chain links TRBV5-1 with TRBJ1-2; TRBD1 matches 10 bases. The V gene's germline CDR1 is SGHRS and CDR2 YFSETQ. The CDR3 extends over 14 amino acids. The V segment lost 4 bases and the J segment 7 bases; nucleotides outside the gene matches: 7. The CDR3 sequence: CASSVGTGDFGYTF. CDR3 in DNA: TGCGCCAGCAGCGTCGGGACAGGGGACTTTGGCTACACCTTC.

The chain joins TRBV7-3 to TRBJ2-1; a weak D match, TRBD2 (5 bases). The germline V gene has CDR1 SGHTA and CDR2 FQGTGA. Deletions cut 1 base from V and 1 base from J, with 11 bases between. The CDR3 is made up of 16 amino acids. In DNA, the CDR3 is TGTGCCAGCAGCTTAATTCTGTCGGGATCCTACAATGAGCAGTTCTTC. Translated: CASSLILSGSYNEQFF.

The CDR3 DNA reads as TGTGCCAGCAGCCAAGGGACAGGGAACACTGAAGCTTTCTTT. Translation gives CASSQGTGNTEAFF. This chain uses TRBV3-1 (or the pseudogene TRBV3-2) with TRBJ1-1; 7 positions match TRBD1. Germline V lookup: CDR1 LGHDT, CDR2 YNNKEL (reference sequence). This CDR3 is built from 14 residues. The trim removed 1 base at V and 1 base at J, leaving 0 bases unmatched.

The chain links TRBV18 to TRBJ1-3, with D unclear. V lost 0 bases, J lost 0 bases, and 6 bases lay in between. The CDR3 runs 15 residues. Germline loops: CDR1 KGHSH, CDR2 LQKENI. CDR3 region: CASSPPSDSGNTIYF. The CDR3 region has the DNA TGTGCCAGCTCACCACCTTCAGACTCTGGAAACACCATATATTTT.

This chain joins TRBV11-2 and TRBJ2-7; no reliable D call. This CDR3 spans 14 amino acids. Germline lookup yields CDR1 SGHAT and CDR2 FQNNGV. The V end was cut by 5 bases, the J end by 0 bases, with 11 bases between. The CDR3 DNA reads as TGTGCCAGCAGCCTCCTAAAAAACTCCTACGAGCAGTACTTC. It specifies CASSLLKNSYEQYF.